What follows are 15 T cell receptor beta chains derived from one specimen sequenced in a study of OX40 agonist ivuxolimab in advanced cancers. Generated by immunoSEQ multiplex PCR, the TCRdb table keeps only in-frame clones and is missing some. The sample carries over 55,000 clones, roughly 84% recorded once. This specimen was CD4+ or CD8+ T cells sorted from blood, taken in a trial of the OX40 agonist ivuxolimab. These receptors came from an adult with an advanced solid tumor such as melanoma, head and neck, liver or kidney cancer.

This clone was seen a single time. CDR3 bases: TGTGCCAGTAGTGATGCCGGGACAGGGGAAAAACTGTTTTTT. It specifies CASSDAGTGEKLFF. The chain carries TRBV19 and TRBJ1-4; TRBD1 matches 9 bases. This CDR3 comprises 14 residues. Germline CDR1 LNHDA, CDR2 SQIVND (reference sequence). Unmatched junction bases numbered 6, after V lost 5 bases and J lost 8 bases.

The rearrangement links TRBV6-1 to TRBJ2-1; D call uncertain. In germline, CDR1 is MNHNS, CDR2 SASEGT. The germline V and J ends were trimmed by 6 bases and 6 bases, with 18 bases remaining between them. CDR3 length equals 15 residues. DNA for the CDR3: TGTGCCAGCAGCCCCGGTTGGGGTAGGGTCAATGAGCAGTTCTTC. Translated: CASSPGWGRVNEQFF.

The chain is built from TRBV5-1 and TRBJ2-5; D gene unclear. Per germline, CDR1 SGHRS and CDR2 YFSETQ. The CDR3 spans 11 residues. V lost 0 bases and J 7 bases, leaving 4 bases between the germline ends. CDR3 DNA: TGCGCCAGCAGCTTGGAAGGGACCCAGTACTTC. Protein sequence: CASSLEGTQYF.

The chain joins TRBV6-4 to TRBJ2-1, with 8 nucleotides matching TRBD2. V gave up 6 bases and J gave up 6 bases; unmatched junction bases: 10. CDR1 MRHNA and CDR2 SNTAGT come from the germline V gene. The CDR3 totals 15 residues. CDR3 loop: CASSAEAGAFNEQFF. CDR3 DNA sequence: TGTGCCAGCAGCGCTGAAGCGGGGGCATTCAATGAGCAGTTCTTC.

This chain connects TRBV19 to TRBJ1-5; 11 positions agree with TRBD1. With 7 bases clipped from V and 6 bases from J, the junction kept 11 bases outside the gene matches. Germline V gives CDR1 LNHDA, CDR2 SQIVND (reference sequence). CDR3 length: 16 residues. DNA for the CDR3: TGTGCCAGTATTTCGACGGGACAGGGGGAAGCTCAGCCCCAGCATTTT. This encodes CASISTGQGEAQPQHF. Supplemented by reference TRBV19 and TRBJ1-5, the full variable domain reads DGGITQSPKYLFRKEGQNVTLSCEQNLNHDAMYWYRQDPGQGLRLIYYSQIVNDFQKGDIAEGYSVSREKKESFPLTVTSAQKNPTAFYLCASISTGQGEAQPQHFGDGTRLSIL.

The chain carries TRBV19 and TRBJ1-6; 7 nucleotides align to TRBD1. Losses at the gene ends were 5 bases for V and 5 bases for J; bases not matched to a gene: 3. The CDR3 is 14 amino acids. CDR1 is LNHDA and CDR2 is SQIVND in the germline V gene (reference sequence). Written as DNA, the CDR3 is TGTGCCAGTAGTCTAGGACAGGATAATTCACCCCTCCACTTT. This sequence encodes CASSLGQDNSPLHF.

The chain combines TRBV19 with TRBJ2-3, with D tentatively TRBD1 (6 bases). V lost 3 bases, J lost 4 bases, and 14 bases lay in between. CDR1 is LNHDA, CDR2 SQIVND, per germline (reference sequence). The CDR3 totals 15 residues. The chain's CDR3 is CASSIPPRGPDTQYF. CDR3 in DNA: TGTGCCAGTAGTATTCCCCCCAGGGGCCCAGATACGCAGTATTTT.

This rearrangement joins TRBV5-1 to TRBJ2-1, with D perhaps matching TRBD2 (6 bases). Germline-derived CDR1 and CDR2 are SGHRS and YFSETQ. V was trimmed by 1 base and J by 3 bases, leaving 14 bases between them. The CDR3 contains 16 residues. DNA of the CDR3: TGCGCCAGCAGCTTGCAAAGCGGGCCCCTCTACAATGAGCAGTTCTTC. Protein sequence: CASSLQSGPLYNEQFF.

This clone was detected a few times. This CDR3 is CASSFGDQRGYGYTF. CDR3 coding DNA: TGTGCCAGCAGCTTCGGGGATCAGCGGGGCTATGGCTACACCTTC. The chain recombines TRBV13 with TRBJ1-2; no firm D call. Per germline, CDR1 PRHDT and CDR2 FYEKMQ (reference sequence). Trimming took 3 bases from V and 4 from J, leaving 15 bases between them. The CDR3 is 15 residues long.

This sequence joins TRBV29-1 and TRBJ2-3; TRBD2 aligns across 11 bases. Germline CDR1 reads SQVTM; CDR2 reads ANQGSEA. J was trimmed by 2 bases and V by 4 bases; bases with no gene match: 5. The CDR3 is made up of 15 amino acids. CDR3 bases: TGCAGCGTTGTGATAGCGGGAGGGTCCACAGATACGCAGTATTTT. Protein product: CSVVIAGGSTDTQYF.

CDR3 coding DNA: TGCAGCGTTGAAGAGTCAGGAGTTGGAGAGACCCAGTACTTC. It yields the protein CSVEESGVGETQYF. This sequence joins TRBV29-1 and TRBJ2-5; D is undetermined. The CDR3 extends over 14 amino acids. Germline V CDR1 and CDR2: SQVTM, ANQGSEA. V dropped 0 bases and J dropped 4 bases, with 12 bases sitting between them.

The J gene is TRBJ1-6, the V gene TRBV4-2; no definite D call. Germline V gene data show CDR1 as LGHNA and CDR2 as YNFKEQ. The CDR3 totals 16 residues. The V and J ends lost 0 bases and 8 bases respectively, with 14 bases between them. CDR3 nucleotides: TGTGCCAGCAGCCAAGATCTACGAGACACTCATTCACCCCTCCACTTT. It is translated as CASSQDLRDTHSPLHF.

The CDR3 spells CASNRNRENEQFF. CDR3 DNA sequence: TGCGCCAGCAATAGAAACAGGGAGAATGAGCAGTTCTTC. The rearrangement links TRBV10-2 to TRBJ2-1, with D possibly TRBD1 on 6 matching bases. V lost 7 bases and J lost 7, with 14 bases in between. In germline, CDR1 is WSHSY, CDR2 SAAADI. The length of the CDR3 is 13 residues.

V is TRBV28 and J is TRBJ1-5; a possible D gene is TRBD1 (6 bases). Germline assignment: CDR1 MDHEN and CDR2 SYDVKM. There are 14 residues in the CDR3. V shed 6 bases and J shed 6 bases, with 15 bases lying between them. CDR3 nucleotide sequence: TGTGCCAGCAGCCCCCTAGGGGGAGGTCAGCCCCAGCATTTT. Amino acids: CASSPLGGGQPQHF.

This clone was seen a few times. This rearrangement joins TRBV6-1 to TRBJ1-5, with TRBD1 as a possible D gene (6 bases). The germline gives CDR1 MNHNS, CDR2 SASEGT. The CDR3 covers 18 residues. With 2 bases removed from V and 3 bases from J, the gap between germline ends came to 20 bases. CDR3 sequence: CASSELLWNRANNQPQHF. DNA of the CDR3: TGTGCCAGCAGTGAATTACTTTGGAACAGGGCGAACAATCAGCCCCAGCATTTT.